The 19 T cell receptor beta chains reported below all come from one sample, sequenced in a study of radiation and T cells in renal cell carcinoma. Time point meaning: baseline pretreatment blood. As for treatment: 15 Gy SBRT to primary tumor, nephrectomy 4 weeks later. Clones were sequenced by immunoSEQ multiplex PCR, and TCRdb holds only the in-frame ones, with some missing. The table has 120,000 to 150,000 clones, less than 90% seen once; the top ten hold around 4%. The source material was blood, sampled from a patient whose treatment included radiotherapy and nephrectomy. The source is a woman in her 70s with renal cell carcinoma.

The chain links TRBV4-1 to TRBJ1-2; TRBD1 aligns across 9 bases. Germline CDR1 is MGHRA and CDR2 is YSYEKL. The CDR3 is made up of 14 amino acids. With 4 bases clipped from V and 4 bases from J, the junction kept 4 bases outside the gene matches. DNA for the CDR3: TGCGCCAGCAGCCCGACAGGGGGTAGCTATGGCTACACCTTC. Translation gives CASSPTGGSYGYTF.

The V call is TRBV11-2, the J call TRBJ1-2; TRBD1 matches 9 bases. V lost 5 bases and J lost 8; bases outside the gene matches: 9. Germline values: CDR1 SGHAT, CDR2 FQNNGV. The CDR3 consists of 14 residues. CDR3 sequence (DNA): TGTGCCAGCAGCCACCGGGACAGGGCGGGAGGCTACACCTTC. The encoded protein is CASSHRDRAGGYTF.

The chain has TRBV6-5 and TRBJ1-6; TRBD1 matches at 7 bases. CDR3 length: 16 residues. CDR1 and CDR2 (germline): MNHEY, SVGAGI. The trim removed 0 bases at V and 5 bases at J, leaving 4 bases unmatched. The CDR3 reads CASSYSTGPNNSPLHF. The CDR3 DNA is TGTGCCAGCAGTTACTCGACAGGGCCCAATAATTCACCCCTCCACTTT.

CDR3 loop: CASSAGATNTEAFF. The CDR3 DNA reads as TGTGCCAGCAGTGCAGGGGCTACGAACACTGAAGCTTTCTTT. The chain joins TRBV6-1 to TRBJ1-1, with D possibly TRBD1 on 6 matching bases. The V gene lost 4 bases and the J gene lost 1 base, with 10 bases spanning the gap. CDR3 length: 14 residues. Germline V gene data show CDR1 as MNHNS and CDR2 as SASEGT.

V gene TRBV5-6 combines with J gene TRBJ1-2; unclear D gene. Trimming shortened V by 0 bases and J by 8 bases, and 8 bases separated the two germline ends. This CDR3 contains 12 residues. CDR1 and CDR2 (germline): SGHDT, YYEEEE. CDR3 nucleotide sequence: TGTGCCAGCAGCTTGGCGGACGGGGGCTACACCTTC. Residues: CASSLADGGYTF. Full variable domain (outside the CDR3, taken from reference TRBV5-6 and TRBJ1-2): DAGVTQSPTHLIKTRGQQVTLRCSPKSGHDTVSWYQQALGQGPQFIFQYYEEEERQRGNFPDRFSGHQFPNYSSELNVNALLLGDSALYLCASSLADGGYTFGSGTRLTVV.

The V gene is TRBV7-2, the J gene TRBJ1-3, with 8 nucleotides matching TRBD1. Germline V gene sequence: CDR1 SGHTA, CDR2 FQGNSA. V trimming: 6 bases; J trimming: 4 bases; junction bases outside the gene matches: 8. The CDR3 is made up of 15 amino acids. The CDR3: CASSRGTGRGNTIYF. Written as DNA, the CDR3 is TGTGCCAGCAGTCGGGGGACAGGAAGGGGAAACACCATATATTTT.

The rearrangement uses TRBV19 and TRBJ1-5, with D possibly TRBD1 on 5 matching bases. V lost 4 bases and J 0 bases, leaving 13 bases between the germline ends. Germline-derived CDR1 and CDR2 are LNHDA and SQIVND (reference sequence). CDR3 size: 16 residues. CDR3 sequence: CASSTRGGDSNQPQHF. The CDR3 bases are TGTGCCAGTAGTACCCGGGGGGGGGATAGCAATCAGCCCCAGCATTTT.

The gene calls are TRBV27 and TRBJ2-3; 13 bases fit TRBD2. V trimming: 6 bases; J trimming: 1 base; junction bases outside the gene matches: 4. This CDR3 has 16 residues. CDR1 and CDR2 from the germline V gene are MNHEY and SMNVEV (reference sequence). As DNA, the CDR3 is TGTGCCAGCAGCCTCGGACTAGCGGGGGGCACAGATACGCAGTATTTT. Amino acids: CASSLGLAGGTDTQYF.

V is TRBV28 and J is TRBJ1-3; no definite D call. V gave up 3 bases and J gave up 5 bases, with 11 bases separating them. CDR1 MDHEN and CDR2 SYDVKM come from the germline V gene. The CDR3 sequence is 14 residues long. This chain's CDR3 is CASSLNLMRNTIYF. The DNA for the CDR3 is TGTGCCAGCAGTTTGAATTTGATGAGAAACACCATATATTTT.

The rearrangement uses TRBV29-1 and TRBJ2-3; D possibly corresponds to TRBD2 (6 bases). Trimming pared 8 bases from V and 1 base from J, leaving 10 bases between. CDR1 is SQVTM, CDR2 ANQGSEA, per germline. This CDR3 contains 12 residues. The CDR3 bases are TGCAGCTACTGGGGGGGCACAGATACGCAGTATTTT. This codes for CSYWGGTDTQYF.

The chain couples TRBV7-2 to TRBJ2-2, with 8 bases lining up with TRBD1. This CDR3 region has 15 residues. Germline V CDR1 and CDR2: SGHTA, FQGNSA. The V segment lost 5 bases and the J segment 6 bases; nucleotides outside the gene matches: 8. The CDR3 protein is CASSIDRGWSGELFF. In nucleotides, the CDR3 is TGTGCCAGCAGCATTGACAGGGGCTGGTCCGGGGAGCTGTTTTTT.

This chain connects TRBV19 to TRBJ1-2; D uncertain. V lost 9 bases to trimming and J lost 5 bases, with 7 bases between them. The CDR3 loop spans 10 amino acids. The germline V gene has CDR1 LNHDA and CDR2 SQIVND (reference sequence). The CDR3 here is CASFFYGYTF. CDR3 in DNA: TGTGCCAGCTTTTTTTATGGCTACACCTTC.

The chain is built from TRBV7-9 and TRBJ1-4, with no clear D. The V gene's germline CDR1 is SEHNR and CDR2 FQNEAQ (reference sequence). V shed 1 base and J shed 7 bases, with 4 bases lying between them. The CDR3 has 12 residues. CDR3: CASSLVGEKLFF. The CDR3 DNA follows: TGTGCCAGCAGCTTAGTTGGTGAAAAACTGTTTTTT.

The chain links TRBV6-1 to TRBJ2-6; 7 nucleotides line up with TRBD1. Germline lookup yields CDR1 MNHNS and CDR2 SASEGT. The CDR3 has 15 residues. With V trimmed by 6 bases and J by 2 bases, 4 bases remained unmatched. CDR3 sequence: CASSRQGAGANVLTF. The CDR3 region has the DNA TGTGCCAGCAGCCGACAGGGAGCTGGGGCCAACGTCCTGACTTTC.

This clone was found once. This chain uses TRBV4-3 with TRBJ2-3; 13 nucleotides agree with TRBD2. The CDR3 is 20 amino acids. Germline CDR1 and CDR2: LGHNA and YSLEER. Losses at the gene ends were 0 bases for V and 2 bases for J; bases not matched to a gene: 11. CDR3 region: CASSQDRLAGGLFYTDTQYF. The CDR3 nucleotides are TGCGCCAGCAGCCAAGATAGACTAGCGGGGGGACTATTTTACACAGATACGCAGTATTTT.

The chain couples TRBV30 to TRBJ1-1, with a weak D call TRBD1 (6 bases). The germline CDR1 and CDR2 sequences are GTSNPN and SVGIG (reference sequence). Trimming cost V 3 bases and J 5 bases, with 10 bases left between them. The CDR3 consists of 12 residues. The CDR3 sequence is CAWSRTATEAFF. The CDR3, as DNA: TGTGCCTGGAGCCGGACAGCAACTGAAGCTTTCTTT. Together with reference TRBV30 and TRBJ1-1, the CDR3 gives the full variable domain: SQTIHQWPATLVQPVGSPLSLECTVEGTSNPNLYWYRQAAGRGLQLLFYSVGIGQISSEVPQNLSASRPQDRQFILSSKKLLLSDSGFYLCAWSRTATEAFFGQGTRLTVV.

This clone has a single count. The V gene is TRBV29-1, the J gene TRBJ2-5; 8 bases line up with TRBD2. Germline values: CDR1 SQVTM, CDR2 ANQGSEA. This CDR3 contains 14 residues. Losses at the gene ends were 2 bases for V and 1 base for J; bases not matched to a gene: 3. The CDR3 region has the DNA TGCAGCGTTGAACCCCTAGCGGGCCAAGAGACCCAGTACTTC. Translated: CSVEPLAGQETQYF.

The rearrangement uses TRBV9 and TRBJ2-7, with D maybe TRBD2 (5 bases). The CDR3 extends over 13 amino acids. V was trimmed by 0 bases and J by 6 bases, leaving 10 bases between them. CDR1 is SGDLS and CDR2 is YYNGEE in the germline V gene. The chain's CDR3 is CASSVALGSEQYF. The CDR3 DNA sequence: TGTGCCAGCAGCGTAGCTCTGGGGAGCGAGCAGTACTTC.

The chain is built from TRBV5-1 and TRBJ2-1; tentatively, D is TRBD2 (6 bases). The CDR3 extends over 15 amino acids. The germline V gene encodes CDR1 SGHRS and CDR2 YFSETQ. The germline V and J ends were trimmed by 4 bases and 1 base, with 12 bases remaining between them. CDR3 sequence: CASSRRLGSYNEQFF. CDR3 sequence (DNA): TGCGCCAGCAGCCGCCGACTAGGATCCTACAATGAGCAGTTCTTC.